This entry lists 32 T cell receptor beta chains sequenced from one sample in a study of blood T cell repertoires in COVID-19 (dated by TCRdb to 2018 to 2021). The library was produced with the immunoSEQ multiplex PCR assay. Not all clones reach the TCRdb copy of this immuneACCESS table, which keeps in-frame sequences only. Checked studies attribute under half of the gap to unresolved V genes and leave the rest unexplained. The sample profile shows 100,000 to 150,000 clones; approximately 74% of them were found once. The top ten hold around 1.8% of the sample. The specimen sequenced was peripheral blood. These receptor sequences come from a woman aged 70-85 years with acute or convalescent COVID-19.

V and J are TRBV5-1 and TRBJ1-1; TRBD1 agrees at 12 bases. There are 15 residues in the CDR3. V shed 2 bases, J shed 6 bases, and the junction held 5 bases outside the gene matches. CDR1 and CDR2 from the germline V gene are SGHRS and YFSETQ. CDR3 nucleotides: TGCGCCAGCAGCTTATCCGGGACAGGGGGCTCTGAAGCTTTCTTT. Translated, it gives CASSLSGTGGSEAFF. Full variable domain (rest looked up from reference TRBV5-1 and TRBJ1-1): KAGVTQTPRYLIKTRGQQVTLSCSPISGHRSVSWYQQTPGQGLQFLFEYFSETQRNKGNFPGRFSGRQFSNSRSEMNVSTLELGDSALYLCASSLSGTGGSEAFFGQGTRLTVV.

This sequence joins TRBV4-3 and TRBJ2-4, with D tentatively TRBD2 (5 bases). Trimming took off 2 bases at V and 2 bases at J, with 10 bases between the two ends. The CDR3 sequence is 15 residues long. Germline values: CDR1 LGHNA, CDR2 YSLEER. This chain's CDR3 is CASSQLAQPKNIQYF. The CDR3 DNA reads TGCGCCAGCAGCCAATTAGCGCAGCCCAAAAACATTCAGTACTTC.

The V and J genes are TRBV5-1 and TRBJ1-1, with D perhaps TRBD1 (6 bases). The CDR3 is made up of 14 amino acids. Germline V lookup: CDR1 SGHRS, CDR2 YFSETQ. V dropped 5 bases and J dropped 5 bases, with 16 bases sitting between them. CDR3 DNA sequence: TGCGCCAGCAGTTTTACAGGGTCGGGTACTGAAGCTTTCTTT. The encoded protein is CASSFTGSGTEAFF.

The chain recombines TRBV12-3 or TRBV12-4 with TRBJ2-5; D gene unclear. Deletions cut 5 bases from V and 3 bases from J, with 4 bases between. The CDR3 is 11 amino acids. The CDR3 sequence: CASSQEETQYF. CDR3 sequence (DNA): TGTGCCAGCAGTCAGGAAGAGACCCAGTACTTC.

The chain recombines TRBV5-4 with TRBJ2-5; 8 bases agree with TRBD2. The junction had 6 bases not matched to a gene; V was cut back by 0 bases and J by 5 bases. CDR1 SGHNT and CDR2 YYREEE come from the germline V gene (reference sequence). CDR3 length: 15 residues. The CDR3 is CASSLGLAMGETQYF. The CDR3 DNA reads as TGTGCCAGCAGCTTGGGACTAGCGATGGGGGAGACCCAGTACTTC. The full variable domain, rest sourced from reference TRBV5-4 and TRBJ2-5, is ETGVTQSPTHLIKTRGQQVTLRCSSQSGHNTVSWYQQALGQGPQFIFQYYREEENGRGNFPPRFSGLQFPNYSSELNVNALELDDSALYLCASSLGLAMGETQYFGPGTRLLVL.

The chain links TRBV28 to TRBJ2-3; weak D call: TRBD1 (6 bases). The V end lost 4 bases, the J end lost 1 base, and 18 bases lay between the germline ends. Germline assignment: CDR1 MDHEN and CDR2 SYDVKM. This CDR3 comprises 17 residues. The CDR3, as DNA: TGTGCCAGCAGTTCCCCTTTTTCAGGGGACGGCACAGATACGCAGTATTTT. This translates into CASSSPFSGDGTDTQYF.

The V gene is TRBV9, the J gene TRBJ2-1; 14 nucleotides align to TRBD2. V lost 4 bases and J lost 9; bases outside the gene matches: 6. CDR1 and CDR2 (germline): SGDLS, YYNGEE. The CDR3 consists of 15 residues. In nucleotides, the CDR3 is TGTGCCAGCAGCCCCCGACTAGCGGGAGGGAGTGAGCAGTTCTTC. Amino acid sequence: CASSPRLAGGSEQFF. Full variable domain (outside the CDR3, taken from reference TRBV9 and TRBJ2-1): DSGVTQTPKHLITATGQRVTLRCSPRSGDLSVYWYQQSLDQGLQFLIQYYNGEERAKGNILERFSAQQFPDLHSELNLSSLELGDSALYFCASSPRLAGGSEQFFGPGTRLTVL.

The chain carries TRBV24-1 and TRBJ2-5; 8 bases align to TRBD2. Germline V gene lookup returns CDR1 KGHDR and CDR2 SFDVKD. The CDR3 spans 15 residues. The trim removed 4 bases at V and 5 bases at J, leaving 8 bases unmatched. The CDR3 DNA sequence: TGTGCCACCAGTGACGCCGCGGGGGGCTCGGAGACCCAGTACTTC. This gives the protein CATSDAAGGSETQYF.

The chain carries TRBV29-1 and TRBJ2-2; 8 nucleotides align to TRBD1. The CDR3 contains 13 residues. With 3 bases clipped from V and 6 bases from J, the junction kept 3 bases outside the gene matches. Germline V gene lookup returns CDR1 SQVTM and CDR2 ANQGSEA. The CDR3 loop is CSVDRTGSGELFF. CDR3 nucleotides: TGCAGCGTTGATCGGACAGGGTCCGGGGAGCTGTTTTTT.

The chain employs TRBV10-1 and TRBJ2-2; possibly TRBD1 for D (6 bases). The germline gives CDR1 WNHNN, CDR2 SYGVQD (reference sequence). The V gene lost 6 bases and the J gene lost 6 bases, with 11 bases spanning the gap. The CDR3 covers 13 residues. CDR3 protein: CASRQGRAGELFF. The CDR3, as DNA: TGCGCCAGCAGACAGGGCAGGGCCGGGGAGCTGTTTTTT.

This chain's CDR3 is CASSRLAERVEQYF. The DNA of the CDR3 is TGTGCCAGCAGTCGACTAGCGGAGCGCGTTGAGCAGTACTTC. This chain connects TRBV7-9 to TRBJ2-7, with 9 bases identical to TRBD2. V was clipped by 6 bases and J by 7 bases; unmatched bases: 10. This CDR3 contains 14 residues. From germline, CDR1 is SEHNR and CDR2 FQNEAQ (reference sequence).

This clone was seen once. CDR3 sequence reads: CASSPMTGRSETQYF. In nucleotides, the CDR3 is TGTGCCAGCAGTCCTATGACGGGGAGGAGCGAGACCCAGTACTTC. The rearrangement links TRBV6-5 to TRBJ2-5, with TRBD2 as a possible D gene (6 bases). This CDR3 spans 15 amino acids. From germline, CDR1 is MNHEY and CDR2 SVGAGI. V lost 5 bases and J 5 bases, leaving 18 bases between the germline ends.

V gene TRBV28 combines with J gene TRBJ2-2; no firm D call. V dropped 3 bases and J dropped 2 bases, with 7 bases sitting between them. The CDR3 is 14 amino acids. The germline CDR1 and CDR2 sequences are MDHEN and SYDVKM. This CDR3 is CASSFNRNTGELFF. CDR3 sequence (DNA): TGTGCCAGCAGTTTCAACAGAAACACCGGGGAGCTGTTTTTT.

V gene TRBV5-4 combines with J gene TRBJ2-5, with D uncertain. Germline V gene lookup returns CDR1 SGHNT and CDR2 YYREEE (reference sequence). V was trimmed by 5 bases and J by 4 bases, leaving 12 bases between them. The CDR3 is 13 residues long. CDR3 protein: CASSELSVETQYF. The DNA for the CDR3 is TGTGCCAGCAGTGAGCTTTCGGTAGAGACCCAGTACTTC.

V usage is TRBV5-4 and J usage is TRBJ2-7, with 8 bases matching TRBD1. The CDR3 runs to 14 residues. Per the germline V gene, CDR1 is SGHNT and CDR2 is YYREEE (reference sequence). V lost 3 bases, J lost 5 bases, and 7 bases stayed unmatched. Here the CDR3 reads CASSSSGTGHEQYF. The CDR3 DNA reads TGTGCCAGCAGCTCGTCCGGGACAGGCCACGAGCAGTACTTC.

In its sample, this clone was seen a few times. The chain recombines TRBV2 with TRBJ2-3, with 13 bases aligning to TRBD2. V lost 5 bases to trimming and J lost 5 bases; unmatched junction nucleotides: 7. Germline values: CDR1 SNHLY, CDR2 FYNNEI. The CDR3 sequence is 16 residues long. CDR3 nucleotide sequence: TGTGCCAGCAGTCGGACTAGCGGGAGTTTCGGAGATACGCAGTATTTT. The encoded protein is CASSRTSGSFGDTQYF.

The chain has TRBV5-5 and TRBJ2-5, with 8 bases identical to TRBD2. The CDR3 sequence is 18 residues long. V trimming: 4 bases; J trimming: 4 bases; junction bases outside the gene matches: 18. CDR1 and CDR2 (germline): SGHKS, YYEKEE (reference sequence). DNA of the CDR3: TGTGCCAGCAGCCCGGGGGTAGCGGGACCCTTCCCCCCAGAGACCCAGTACTTC. Encoded protein: CASSPGVAGPFPPETQYF.

The chain joins TRBV11-2 to TRBJ1-1; 9 bases map to TRBD1. J lost 5 bases, V lost 1 base, and 11 bases had no gene match. The CDR3 is 17 amino acids. From germline, CDR1 is SGHAT and CDR2 FQNNGV. The CDR3 DNA sequence: TGTGCCAGCAGCTTAGTGGGGACAGGGCCAAGGGGAACTGAAGCTTTCTTT. It yields the protein CASSLVGTGPRGTEAFF.

The chain uses TRBV5-1 and TRBJ1-4, with TRBD1 matching over 7 bases. V shed 0 bases, J shed 5 bases, and the junction held 4 bases outside the gene matches. The CDR3 contains 15 residues. Germline V lookup: CDR1 SGHRS, CDR2 YFSETQ. For the CDR3, the DNA is TGCGCCAGCAGCTTGGTTTCAGGGGGGAATGAAAAACTGTTTTTT. Its protein is CASSLVSGGNEKLFF.

The chain joins TRBV19 to TRBJ1-5, with TRBD1 matching 9 bases. Per germline, CDR1 LNHDA and CDR2 SQIVND (reference sequence). V lost 4 bases to trimming and J lost 1 base; unmatched junction nucleotides: 8. This CDR3 is 17 amino acids long. CDR3 nucleotide sequence: TGTGCCAGTAGTAAAGGGGGACAGGGTAGGAGCAATCAGCCCCAGCATTTT. Residues: CASSKGGQGRSNQPQHF. The full variable domain, its missing parts supplied by reference TRBV19 and TRBJ1-5, is DGGITQSPKYLFRKEGQNVTLSCEQNLNHDAMYWYRQDPGQGLRLIYYSQIVNDFQKGDIAEGYSVSREKKESFPLTVTSAQKNPTAFYLCASSKGGQGRSNQPQHFGDGTRLSIL.

This chain uses TRBV2 with TRBJ1-5, with 7 bases aligning to TRBD1. The ends lost 7 bases at V and 3 bases at J; junction bases unmatched: 3. Germline CDR1 SNHLY, CDR2 FYNNEI. This CDR3 has 13 residues. The CDR3: CASTDRINQPQHF. For the CDR3, the DNA is TGTGCCAGCACGGACAGGATCAATCAGCCCCAGCATTTT.

The chain carries TRBV12-5 and TRBJ2-7; 7 bases are shared with TRBD1. After removal of 10 bases from V and 0 bases from J, the junction contained 3 bases not matched to a gene. The CDR3 consists of 12 residues. The V gene's germline CDR1 is LGHNT and CDR2 FRNRAP. CDR3 sequence: CAKGQYSYEQYF. DNA of the CDR3: TGTGCTAAGGGACAGTACTCCTACGAGCAGTACTTC.

The chain combines TRBV19 with TRBJ1-6, with TRBD1 matching over 9 bases. V trimming: 11 bases; J trimming: 10 bases; junction bases outside the gene matches: 12. The CDR3 sequence is 14 residues long. Germline loops: CDR1 LNHDA, CDR2 SQIVND (reference sequence). CDR3: CASQEDRGRSPLHF. In nucleotides, the CDR3 is TGTGCCTCGCAAGAGGACAGGGGTCGATCACCCCTCCACTTT. The full variable domain, its missing parts supplied by reference TRBV19 and TRBJ1-6, is DGGITQSPKYLFRKEGQNVTLSCEQNLNHDAMYWYRQDPGQGLRLIYYSQIVNDFQKGDIAEGYSVSREKKESFPLTVTSAQKNPTAFYLCASQEDRGRSPLHFGNGTRLTVT.

V gene TRBV5-1 combines with J gene TRBJ2-4, with D possibly being TRBD2 (6 bases). This CDR3 has 14 residues. In germline, CDR1 is SGHRS, CDR2 YFSETQ. The ends were cut back, 4 bases at V and 8 bases at J, with 16 bases in the middle. For the CDR3, the DNA is TGCGCCAGCAGCGAGGACTACTCCGGGGACATTCAGTACTTC. Its protein product is CASSEDYSGDIQYF.

This chain connects TRBV5-5 to TRBJ2-3; 9 bases align to TRBD1. This CDR3 is 16 amino acids long. Trimming cost V 3 bases and J 2 bases; bases outside gene matches: 7. The V gene's germline CDR1 is SGHKS and CDR2 YYEKEE (reference sequence). The chain's CDR3 is CASSSIRDRDTDTQYF. In DNA form, the CDR3 reads TGTGCCAGCAGCTCAATCCGGGACAGGGACACAGATACGCAGTATTTT.

V and J are TRBV6-5 and TRBJ2-5; 10 bases align to TRBD1. Germline V gene data show CDR1 as MNHEY and CDR2 as SVGAGI. CDR3 length: 13 amino acids. The CDR3 here is CTSGGQGKQTQYF. The CDR3 region has the DNA TGTACTTCAGGGGGACAGGGGAAACAGACCCAGTACTTC.

The chain has TRBV5-8 and TRBJ2-2; 9 bases align to TRBD1. Germline V gives CDR1 SGHTS, CDR2 YDEGEE. The CDR3 sequence is 16 residues long. After removal of 6 bases from V and 7 bases from J, the junction contained 13 bases not matched to a gene. The CDR3 DNA reads as TGTGCCAGCACCGACCCCGGGACAGGGTTTGGCGGGGAGCTGTTTTTT. Protein sequence: CASTDPGTGFGGELFF. Looking up the rest from reference TRBV5-8 and TRBJ2-2 gives the full variable domain: EAGVTQSPTHLIKTRGQQATLRCSPISGHTSVYWYQQALGLGLQFLLWYDEGEERNRGNFPPRFSGRQFPNYSSELNVNALELEDSALYLCASTDPGTGFGGELFFGEGSRLTVL.

The rearrangement uses TRBV3-1 (or the pseudogene TRBV3-2) and TRBJ2-7; TRBD2 matches 7 bases. The CDR3 loop spans 16 amino acids. The junction had 10 bases not matched to a gene; V was cut back by 1 base and J by 4 bases. Germline CDR1 and CDR2: LGHDT and YNNKEL (reference sequence). This CDR3 is CASSQGLGGGPYEQYF. The CDR3 coding sequence is TGTGCCAGCAGCCAAGGTCTGGGGGGAGGGCCGTACGAGCAGTACTTC.

The V and J genes are TRBV5-6 and TRBJ1-2; perhaps TRBD1 as D (5 bases). V gave up 4 bases and J gave up 6 bases, with 13 bases separating them. CDR1 is SGHDT, CDR2 YYEEEE, per germline. This CDR3 has 13 residues. Written as DNA, the CDR3 is TGTGCCAGCAGCCCCGGGGGGGAAAATGGCTACACCTTC. As protein: CASSPGGENGYTF.

This clone has only a few counts. V gene TRBV6-5 combines with J gene TRBJ1-6; 7 bases agree with TRBD1. Looked up from germline, CDR1 is MNHEY and CDR2 is SVGAGI. Germline trimming cut 6 bases from V and 6 bases from J; bases unmatched to any gene: 8. The CDR3 covers 15 residues. CDR3 bases: TGTGCCAGCAGAGCTACAGGGGATGGTAATTCACCCCTCCACTTT. This translates into CASRATGDGNSPLHF.

In this sample, this clone turned up a few times. This chain connects TRBV2 to TRBJ2-7; the D gene is possibly TRBD2 (5 bases). Per the germline V gene, CDR1 is SNHLY and CDR2 is FYNNEI. V lost 6 bases to trimming and J lost 1 base, with 7 bases between them. The CDR3 spans 12 residues. The CDR3 loop reads CASSGLSYEQYF. The CDR3 bases are TGTGCCAGCAGCGGACTTTCCTACGAGCAGTACTTC. Filled out from reference TRBV2 and TRBJ2-7, the complete variable domain reads EPEVTQTPSHQVTQMGQEVILRCVPISNHLYFYWYRQILGQKVEFLVSFYNNEISEKSEIFDDQFSVERPDGSNFTLKIRSTKLEDSAMYFCASSGLSYEQYFGPGTRLTVT.

This clone was counted a few times. V gene TRBV6-5 combines with J gene TRBJ1-2, with D possibly TRBD1 on 5 matching bases. CDR3 length: 11 residues. Germline V CDR1 and CDR2: MNHEY, SVGAGI. V shed 6 bases and J shed 5 bases, with 7 bases lying between them. DNA for the CDR3: TGTGCCAGCAGGGCAGGGTATGGCTACACCTTC. This translates into CASRAGYGYTF.